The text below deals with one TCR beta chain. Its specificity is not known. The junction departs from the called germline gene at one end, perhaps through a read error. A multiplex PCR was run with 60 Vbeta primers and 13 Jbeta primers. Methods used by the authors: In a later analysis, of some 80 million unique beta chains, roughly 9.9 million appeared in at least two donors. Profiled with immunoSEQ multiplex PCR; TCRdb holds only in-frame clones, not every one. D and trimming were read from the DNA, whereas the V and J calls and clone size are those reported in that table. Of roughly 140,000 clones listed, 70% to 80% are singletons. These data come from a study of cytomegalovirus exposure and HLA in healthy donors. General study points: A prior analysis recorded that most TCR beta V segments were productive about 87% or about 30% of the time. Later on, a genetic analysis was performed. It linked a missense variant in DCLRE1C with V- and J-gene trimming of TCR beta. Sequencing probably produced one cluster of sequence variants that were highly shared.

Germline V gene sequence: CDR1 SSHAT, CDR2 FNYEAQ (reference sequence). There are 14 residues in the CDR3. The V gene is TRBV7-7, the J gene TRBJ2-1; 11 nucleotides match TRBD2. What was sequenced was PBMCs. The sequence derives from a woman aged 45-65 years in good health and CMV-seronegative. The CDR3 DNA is TGTGCTAGCAGCTTGACTAGCGGGGTAAACGAGCAGTTCTTC. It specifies CASSLTSGVNEQFF.